This TCR beta chain was sequenced for a study of cytomegalovirus exposure and HLA in healthy donors. Overall study context: A prior analysis found about 110 million unique TCR beta sequences from 150 million to 200 million T cells.

Whole-study results and caveats: With DRB1 most and HLA-C fewest, TCR association rates differed between HLA loci in a later analysis.

As for the donors, each was a healthy bone marrow donor. This CDR3 comprises 15 residues. Germline CDR1 reads MDHEN; CDR2 reads SYDVKM. Germline trimming cut 5 bases from V and 7 bases from J; bases unmatched to any gene: 13. Of note for this clone: Its specificity is unknown.

Primers for the PCR totalled 60 Vbeta and 13 Jbeta. Assay used: immunoSEQ multiplex PCR; TCRdb lists only in-frame clones, some missing. The sample contains 180,000 or so clones, about four fifths of which appear only once. This clonotype was obtained from a female donor in good health and CMV-seronegative. Sequencing was performed on PBMCs. The chain has TRBV28 and TRBJ1-2, with 7 bases identical to TRBD1. CDR3 sequence reads: CASSISTGLRRGYTF. CDR3 bases: TGTGCCAGCAGTATCTCGACAGGGTTGCGGCGTGGCTACACCTTC.